The T cell receptor beta chain under discussion was sequenced for a study of T cells in Graves' hyperthyroidism and ophthalmopathy (dated by TCRdb to between 2018 and 2020). Looking at the study overall: Peripheral blood samples were taken at initial diagnosis, before any treatment was given. To identify distinguishing TCR V-J signatures, a discovery cohort of about 100 patients was used, comprising 40 to 45 with Graves' ophthalmopathy and under 60 with stable Graves' hyperthyroidism. An independent validation cohort of around 19 hyperthyroidism patients and 17 patients who later progressed to ophthalmopathy tested prospective prediction of ophthalmopathy. The 85 to 100 discovery patients were randomly split 7:3 into training and test sets. The study also compared thyroid tissue and blood T-cell repertoires from more than 5 Graves' hyperthyroidism patients. After sampling, hyperthyroidism patients received methimazole starting at 30 mg daily, and ophthalmopathy patients received high-dose intravenous methylprednisolone. The paper describes TCR Vbeta CDR3 sequencing of 120 to 150 peripheral blood samples, made up of 43 ophthalmopathy patients, roughly 80 hyperthyroidism patients and roughly 17 progressor patients.

This clonotype was seen a handful of times. Which antigen it targets is not known. No qualities accompany the bases; no much larger clone lies one base away. Looking up the germline V gene yields CDR1 SGHDN and CDR2 FVKESK. At the junction V is shortened by 3 bases and J by 4 bases, with 12 bases in between. From the cysteine up to the phenylalanine, the CDR3 has a length of 15 residues. CDR3 DNA is the only sequence kept; it has 45 bases, read in frame from the first base. In the ophthalmopathy patients, disease was moderately to severely active, with a Clinical Activity Score of 3 or more, a NOSPECS grade of 4 or more, and a duration of less than 3 months. Exclusion was applied to patients with uncontrolled infections, other autoimmune diseases, pregnancy or lactation. Diagnoses relied on clinical symptoms, serum thyroxine and TRAb, thyroid ultrasound and orbital computed tomography. PBMCs were isolated from about 9.1 ml of fresh peripheral blood by Ficoll-Paque density gradient centrifugation. Total RNA was extracted using Trizol reagent, and RNA quality was assessed on an Agilent 2100 Bioanalyzer.

The TCR beta CDR3 regions were amplified from the RNA transcripts. For the first round of RT-PCR on the TCR CDR3, the HTBI primer set was used together with the Qiagen OneStep RT-PCR kit. A second multiplex PCR round built the libraries, followed by size selection and purification. Paired-end sequencing of the libraries was performed with 100 bp reads on an Illumina HiSeq2000. In the source study's methods: SOAPnuke was used to process the raw data, removing reads that contained adapters or uncalled bases, had a mean Phred below 15, or lacked an exact match to the constant primer or identifier. COPE v1.2.5 was used to merge the high-quality paired reads, and each unique nucleotide sequence was defined as a clonotype. MiTCR v1.1 was used to align the clonotypes against IMGT TRBV, TRBD and TRBJ reference segments. Analysis was restricted to V-J combinations with a frequency above 0.0001, which covered approximately 99% of repertoires. The TCS score was defined as the ratio of F50 (clonal expansion) to E x V (chaos), calculated using BLOSUM62-based TCRdist between CDR3 peptides within each V-J. Welch's t-statistics and random forest reduced 500 to 550 V-J features to 13, which were used in a naive Bayes classifier (R e1071). TCRdb handled the public reads itself, with Q25 trimming in fastp and clone calling in MiXCR, and kept productive beta chains. Here each entry gathers all rows of one CDR3 protein and keeps the most common genes and DNA. The V and J calls shown here were made by TCRdb, not taken from the authors' results. Across this sample there are over 250,000 distinct CDR3 sequences, with about 15% seen only once. Approximately 60% of the sample comes from the top ten.

Paper-wide results and their limitations: In cross-validation, a model built on a 13 V-J signature told ophthalmopathy apart from stable hyperthyroidism with approximately 90% sensitivity and around 83% specificity, and in testing the same model reached 80%/75%. Sample size was not statistically predetermined, and investigators were not blinded to group allocation. During validation, the model predicted progression to ophthalmopathy a median of roughly six months ahead of onset, with almost 71% sensitivity and about 75% specificity. Most expanded thyroid clonotypes (frequency above 0.001) were also detected in blood, a finding suggesting that blood repertoires may reflect thyroid immune responses.

The receptor was derived from a woman in her fifties or sixties with Graves' ophthalmopathy. Sequencing was done on a sample of blood. This sequence uses TRBV14 and TRBJ2-2, with a tentative D gene TRBD1 over 6 matching bases. The encoded CDR3 is CASSQNTGSTGELFF. The DNA is TGTGCCAGCAGCCAGAACACAGGGAGCACCGGGGAGCTGTTTTTT.